These 3 T cell receptor beta chains were all obtained from the same sample, sequenced in a study of sequential checkpoint blockade in melanoma. The treatment here: randomized to nivolumab then ipilimumab (arm A) or the reverse (arm B). TCRdb's table, derived via immunoSEQ multiplex PCR, lists solely in-frame clones and lacks some. The top ten hold 50% to 70% of the sample, which has about 12,000 clones, approximately 79% seen once. Sample: CD8+ T cells sorted from blood (inferred from file names), taken from a patient given nivolumab and ipilimumab in sequence. The receptor source for this set is a human donor with melanoma.

This sequence joins TRBV28 and TRBJ1-2, with D hard to call. V lost 7 bases, J lost 3 bases, and 9 bases lay in between. CDR1 MDHEN and CDR2 SYDVKM come from the germline V gene. The CDR3 contains 12 residues. In DNA, the CDR3 is TGTGCCAGCATGGCGGGAGACTATGGCTACACCTTC. Translation gives CASMAGDYGYTF.

The J gene is TRBJ2-2, the V gene TRBV5-4, with TRBD1 matching 8 bases. With V trimmed by 3 bases and J by 7 bases, 11 bases remained unmatched. The CDR3 is 16 residues long. From germline, CDR1 is SGHNT and CDR2 YYREEE (reference sequence). CDR3 protein: CASSSSGGARSGELFF. The CDR3 nucleotides read TGTGCCAGCAGCTCCTCAGGGGGCGCAAGGAGCGGGGAGCTGTTTTTT.

The chain joins TRBV2 to TRBJ2-5; 10 bases are shared with TRBD2. CDR1 and CDR2 from the germline V gene are SNHLY and FYNNEI. CDR3 length: 12 amino acids. The CDR3 DNA follows: TGTGTACTCGGGGCTAGCGGGGGGACCCAGTACTTC. Translating it yields CVLGASGGTQYF.